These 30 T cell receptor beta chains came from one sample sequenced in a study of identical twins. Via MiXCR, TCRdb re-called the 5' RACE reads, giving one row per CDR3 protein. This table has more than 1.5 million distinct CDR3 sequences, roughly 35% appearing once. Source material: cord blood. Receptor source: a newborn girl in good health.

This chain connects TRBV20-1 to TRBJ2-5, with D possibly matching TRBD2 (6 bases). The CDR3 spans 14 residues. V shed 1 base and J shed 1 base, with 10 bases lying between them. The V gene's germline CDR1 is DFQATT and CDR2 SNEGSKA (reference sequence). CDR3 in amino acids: CSARVAVLQETQYF. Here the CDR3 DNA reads TGCAGTGCTAGAGTAGCGGTCCTCCAAGAGACCCAGTACTTC.

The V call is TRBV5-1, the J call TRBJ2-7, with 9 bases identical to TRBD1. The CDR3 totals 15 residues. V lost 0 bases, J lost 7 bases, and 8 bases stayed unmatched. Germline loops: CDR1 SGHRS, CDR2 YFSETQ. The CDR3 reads CASSLVGTGPNEQYF. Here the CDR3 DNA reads TGCGCCAGCAGCTTGGTCGGGACAGGGCCAAATGAGCAGTACTTC.

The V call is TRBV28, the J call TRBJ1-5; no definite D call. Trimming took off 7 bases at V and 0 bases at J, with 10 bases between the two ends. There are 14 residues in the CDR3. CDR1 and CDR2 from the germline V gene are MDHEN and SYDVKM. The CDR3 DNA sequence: TGTGCCAGCATCCCGGGTAATAGCAATCAGCCCCAGCATTTT. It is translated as CASIPGNSNQPQHF.

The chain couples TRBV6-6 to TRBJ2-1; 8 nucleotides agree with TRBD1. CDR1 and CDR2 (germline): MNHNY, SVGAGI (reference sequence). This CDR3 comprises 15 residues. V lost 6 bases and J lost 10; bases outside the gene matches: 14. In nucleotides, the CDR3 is TGTGCCAGCAGAACCTACAGGGGGAATATATGGGAGCAGTTCTTC. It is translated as CASRTYRGNIWEQFF.

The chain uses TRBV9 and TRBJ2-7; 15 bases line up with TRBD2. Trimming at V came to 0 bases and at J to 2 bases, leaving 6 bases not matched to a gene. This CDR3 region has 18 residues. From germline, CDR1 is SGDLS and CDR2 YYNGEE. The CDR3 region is CASSVGTSGRDFTYEQYF. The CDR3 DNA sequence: TGTGCCAGCAGCGTAGGGACTAGCGGGAGGGACTTCACCTACGAGCAGTACTTC.

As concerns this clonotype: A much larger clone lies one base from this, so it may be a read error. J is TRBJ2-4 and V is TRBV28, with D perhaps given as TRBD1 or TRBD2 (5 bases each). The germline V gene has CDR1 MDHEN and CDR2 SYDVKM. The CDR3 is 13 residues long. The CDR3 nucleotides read TGTGCCGGCAGGGACCCTATCAAAAACATTCAGTACTTC. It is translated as CAGRDPIKNIQYF.

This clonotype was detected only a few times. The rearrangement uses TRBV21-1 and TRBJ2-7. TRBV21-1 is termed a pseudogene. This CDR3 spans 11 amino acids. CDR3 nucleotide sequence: TGTGCCAGCAGCAAAAATAACGAGCAGTACTTC. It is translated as CASSKNNEQYF.

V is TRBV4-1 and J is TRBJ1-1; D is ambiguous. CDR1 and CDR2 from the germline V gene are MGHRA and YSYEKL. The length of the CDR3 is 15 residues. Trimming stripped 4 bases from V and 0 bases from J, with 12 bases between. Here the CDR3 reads CASSPLGYLNTEAFF. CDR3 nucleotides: TGCGCCAGCAGCCCCTTGGGTTATCTGAACACTGAAGCTTTCTTT.

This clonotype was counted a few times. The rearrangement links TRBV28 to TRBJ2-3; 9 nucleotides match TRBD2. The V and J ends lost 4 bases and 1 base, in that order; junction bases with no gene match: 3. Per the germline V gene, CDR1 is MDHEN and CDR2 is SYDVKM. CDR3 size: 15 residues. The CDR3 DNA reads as TGTGCCAGCAGTTCCTCTAGCGGGGGCACAGATACGCAGTATTTT. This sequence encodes CASSSSSGGTDTQYF. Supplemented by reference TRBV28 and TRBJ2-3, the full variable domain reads DVKVTQSSRYLVKRTGEKVFLECVQDMDHENMFWYRQDPGLGLRLIYFSYDVKMKEKGDIPEGYSVSREKKERFSLILESASTNQTSMYLCASSSSSGGTDTQYFGPGTRLTVL.

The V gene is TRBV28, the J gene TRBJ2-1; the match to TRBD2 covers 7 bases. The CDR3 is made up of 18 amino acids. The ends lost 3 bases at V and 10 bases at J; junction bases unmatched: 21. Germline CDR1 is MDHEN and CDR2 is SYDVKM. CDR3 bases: TGTGCCAGCAGTTTTTTTGCCTCGGGTAGCGGGTTCGGACGGGAGCAGTTCTTC. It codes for CASSFFASGSGFGREQFF.

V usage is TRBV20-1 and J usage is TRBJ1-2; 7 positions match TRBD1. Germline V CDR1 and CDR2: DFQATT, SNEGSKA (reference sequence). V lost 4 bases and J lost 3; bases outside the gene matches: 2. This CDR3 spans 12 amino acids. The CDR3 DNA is TGCAGTGCTACAGGGGGGCACTATGGCTACACCTTC. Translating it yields CSATGGHYGYTF.

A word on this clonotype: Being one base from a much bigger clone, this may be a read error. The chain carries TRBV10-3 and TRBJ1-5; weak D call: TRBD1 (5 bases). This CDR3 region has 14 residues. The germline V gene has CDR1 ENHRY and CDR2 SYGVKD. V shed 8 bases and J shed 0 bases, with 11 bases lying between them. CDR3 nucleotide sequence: TGTGCCATCGGGGCAGAGCATAGCAATCAGCCCCAGCATTTT. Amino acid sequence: CAIGAEHSNQPQHF.

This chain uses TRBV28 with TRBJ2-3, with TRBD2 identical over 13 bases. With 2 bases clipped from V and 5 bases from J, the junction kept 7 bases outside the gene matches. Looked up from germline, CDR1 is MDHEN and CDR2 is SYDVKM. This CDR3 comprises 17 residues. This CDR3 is CASSLGTSGIKGDTQYF. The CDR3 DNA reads TGTGCCAGCAGTTTAGGGACTAGCGGGATTAAAGGAGATACGCAGTATTTT.

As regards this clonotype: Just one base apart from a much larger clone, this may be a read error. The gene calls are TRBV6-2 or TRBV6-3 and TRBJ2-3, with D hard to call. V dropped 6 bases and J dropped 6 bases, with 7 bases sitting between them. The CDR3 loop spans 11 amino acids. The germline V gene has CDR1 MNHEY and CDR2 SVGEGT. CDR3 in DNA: TGTGCCAGCAGCTGGGTGGATACGCAGTATTTT. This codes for CASSWVDTQYF.

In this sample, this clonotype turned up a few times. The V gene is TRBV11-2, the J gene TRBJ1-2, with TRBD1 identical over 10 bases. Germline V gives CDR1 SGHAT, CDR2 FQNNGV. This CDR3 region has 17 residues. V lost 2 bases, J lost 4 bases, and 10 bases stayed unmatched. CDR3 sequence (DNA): TGTGCCAGCAGCTTACCAGCAGGACAGGGGGTGTCCTATGGCTACACCTTC. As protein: CASSLPAGQGVSYGYTF.

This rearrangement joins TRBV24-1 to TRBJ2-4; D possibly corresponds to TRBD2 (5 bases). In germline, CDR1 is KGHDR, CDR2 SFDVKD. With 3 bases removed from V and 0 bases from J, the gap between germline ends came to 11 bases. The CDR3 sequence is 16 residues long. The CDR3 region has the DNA TGTGCCACCAGTGATGGGCGGAGGATAGCCAAAAACATTCAGTACTTC. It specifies CATSDGRRIAKNIQYF.

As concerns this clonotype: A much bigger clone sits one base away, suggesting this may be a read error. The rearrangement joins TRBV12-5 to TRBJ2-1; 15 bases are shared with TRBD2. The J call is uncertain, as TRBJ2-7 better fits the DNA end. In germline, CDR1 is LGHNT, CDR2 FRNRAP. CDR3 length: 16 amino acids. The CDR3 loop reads CASGFGLAGGYNEQYF. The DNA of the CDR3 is TGTGCTAGTGGTTTTGGACTAGCGGGAGGGTACAATGAGCAGTACTTC.

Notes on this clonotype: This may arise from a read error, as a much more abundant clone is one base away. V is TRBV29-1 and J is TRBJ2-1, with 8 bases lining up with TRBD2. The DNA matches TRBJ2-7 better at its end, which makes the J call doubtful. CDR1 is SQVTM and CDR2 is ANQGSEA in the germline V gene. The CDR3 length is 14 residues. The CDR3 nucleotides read TGCAGCGTTGGAGGCGGGACTAGGTACAATGAGCAGTACTTC. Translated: CSVGGGTRYNEQYF.

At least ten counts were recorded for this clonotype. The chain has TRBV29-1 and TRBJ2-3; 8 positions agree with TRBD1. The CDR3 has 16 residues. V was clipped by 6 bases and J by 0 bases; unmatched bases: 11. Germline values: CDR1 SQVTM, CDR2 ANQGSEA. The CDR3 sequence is CSVADPRGRSTDTQYF. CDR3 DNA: TGCAGCGTCGCTGACCCCAGGGGGCGGAGCACAGATACGCAGTATTTT.

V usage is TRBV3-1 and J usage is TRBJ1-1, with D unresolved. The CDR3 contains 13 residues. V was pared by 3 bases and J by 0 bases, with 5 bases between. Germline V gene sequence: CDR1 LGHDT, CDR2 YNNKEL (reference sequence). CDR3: CASSHDLNTEAFF. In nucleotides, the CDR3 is TGTGCCAGCAGCCACGACTTGAACACTGAAGCTTTCTTT.

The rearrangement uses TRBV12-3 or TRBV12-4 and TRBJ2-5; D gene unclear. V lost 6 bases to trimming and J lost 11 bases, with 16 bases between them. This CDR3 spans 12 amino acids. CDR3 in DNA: TGTGCCAGCAGCAACCTGCTCGATGAGCAGTACTTC. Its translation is CASSNLLDEQYF.

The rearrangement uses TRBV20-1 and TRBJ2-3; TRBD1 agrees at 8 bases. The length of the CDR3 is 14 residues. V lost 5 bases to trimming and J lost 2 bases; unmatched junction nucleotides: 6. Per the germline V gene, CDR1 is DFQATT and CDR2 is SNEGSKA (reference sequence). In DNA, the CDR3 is TGCAGTGCTGGACAGGGTCGCCTCACAGATACGCAGTATTTT. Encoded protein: CSAGQGRLTDTQYF.

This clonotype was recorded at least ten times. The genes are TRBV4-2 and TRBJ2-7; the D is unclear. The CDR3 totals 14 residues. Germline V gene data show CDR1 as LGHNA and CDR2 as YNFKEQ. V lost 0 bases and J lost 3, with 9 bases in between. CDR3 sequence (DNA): TGTGCCAGCAGCCAAGATATCGCTAGCTACGAGCAGTACTTC. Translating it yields CASSQDIASYEQYF.

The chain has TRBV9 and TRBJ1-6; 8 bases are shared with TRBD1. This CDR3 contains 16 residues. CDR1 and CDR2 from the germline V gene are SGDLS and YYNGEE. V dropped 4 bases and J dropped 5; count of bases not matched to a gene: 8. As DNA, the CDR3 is TGTGCCAGCAGCCGGGGACAGGTTCGACATAATTCACCCCTCCACTTT. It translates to CASSRGQVRHNSPLHF.

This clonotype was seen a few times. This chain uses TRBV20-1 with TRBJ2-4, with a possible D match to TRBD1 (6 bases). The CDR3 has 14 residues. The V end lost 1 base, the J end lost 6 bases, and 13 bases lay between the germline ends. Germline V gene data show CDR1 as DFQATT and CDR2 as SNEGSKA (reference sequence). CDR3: CSARARLGGNIQYF. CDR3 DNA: TGCAGTGCTAGAGCCCGCCTAGGGGGAAACATTCAGTACTTC.

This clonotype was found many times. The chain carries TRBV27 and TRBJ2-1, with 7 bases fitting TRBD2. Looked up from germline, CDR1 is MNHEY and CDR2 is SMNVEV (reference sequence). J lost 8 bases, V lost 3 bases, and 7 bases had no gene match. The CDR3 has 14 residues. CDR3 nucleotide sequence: TGTGCCAGCAGTTTGGTAACTAGCGAGGATGAGCAGTTCTTC. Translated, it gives CASSLVTSEDEQFF.

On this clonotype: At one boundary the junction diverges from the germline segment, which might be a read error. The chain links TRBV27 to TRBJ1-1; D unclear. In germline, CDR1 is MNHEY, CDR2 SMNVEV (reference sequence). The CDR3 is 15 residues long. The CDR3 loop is CASSPLQSMNAEAFF. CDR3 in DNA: TGTGCCAGCAGTCCGCTACAGAGCATGAACGCTGAAGCTTTCTTT.

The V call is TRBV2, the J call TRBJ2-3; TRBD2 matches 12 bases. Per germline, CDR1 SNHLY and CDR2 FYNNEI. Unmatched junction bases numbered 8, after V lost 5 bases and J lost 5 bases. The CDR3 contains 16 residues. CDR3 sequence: CASSRLAGEGEDTQYF. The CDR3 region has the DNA TGTGCCAGCAGTCGACTAGCGGGAGAAGGAGAAGATACGCAGTATTTT.

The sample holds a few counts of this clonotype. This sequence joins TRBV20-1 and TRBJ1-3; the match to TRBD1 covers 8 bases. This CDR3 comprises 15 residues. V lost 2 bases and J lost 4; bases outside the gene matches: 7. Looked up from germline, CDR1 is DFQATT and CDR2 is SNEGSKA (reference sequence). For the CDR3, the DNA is TGCAGTGCTAGACCGACAGGGGCGCCAGGAAACACCATATATTTT. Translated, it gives CSARPTGAPGNTIYF.

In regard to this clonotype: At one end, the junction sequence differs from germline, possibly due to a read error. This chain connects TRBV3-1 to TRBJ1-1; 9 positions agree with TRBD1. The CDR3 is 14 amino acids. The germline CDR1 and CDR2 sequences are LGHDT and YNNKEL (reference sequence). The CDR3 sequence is CASSQVTGGTETFF. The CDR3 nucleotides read TGTGCCAGCAGCCAAGTAACAGGGGGCACTGAAACTTTCTTT. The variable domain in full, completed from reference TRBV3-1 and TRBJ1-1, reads DTAVSQTPKYLVTQMGNDKSIKCEQNLGHDTMYWYKQDSKKFLKIMFSYNNKELIINETVPNRFSPKSPDKAHLNLHINSLELGDSAVYFCASSQVTGGTETFFGQGTRLTVV.